What follows are 29 T cell receptor beta chains derived from one specimen sequenced in a study of T cells in tuberculosis. Time point specified: new active TB diagnosis, blood taken before or within 7 days of starting treatment. Profiled with immunoSEQ multiplex PCR; TCRdb holds only in-frame clones, not every one. The table includes 30,000 to 35,000 clones, nearly 90% detected once. The sample in question was PBMCs, obtained at tuberculosis diagnosis. The source is an adult with tuberculosis.

The chain uses TRBV4-3 and TRBJ2-1, with 7 nucleotides matching TRBD2. Germline CDR1 LGHNA, CDR2 YSLEER. V gave up 4 bases and J gave up 0 bases; unmatched junction bases: 6. This CDR3 comprises 16 residues. This chain's CDR3 is CASSLESGVSYNEQFF. In nucleotides, the CDR3 is TGCGCCAGCAGCCTCGAAAGCGGGGTCTCCTACAATGAGCAGTTCTTC.

V is TRBV5-4 and J is TRBJ1-2; no firm D call. The V end was cut by 0 bases, the J end by 8 bases, with 8 bases between. Germline values: CDR1 SGHNT, CDR2 YYREEE (reference sequence). The CDR3 spans 12 residues. The CDR3 DNA reads as TGTGCCAGCAGCTTGGGGAGTAGGGGCTACACCTTC. As protein: CASSLGSRGYTF. Combining the CDR3 with reference TRBV5-4 and TRBJ1-2 gives the whole variable domain ETGVTQSPTHLIKTRGQQVTLRCSSQSGHNTVSWYQQALGQGPQFIFQYYREEENGRGNFPPRFSGLQFPNYSSELNVNALELDDSALYLCASSLGSRGYTFGSGTRLTVV.

This clone was seen just once. This rearrangement joins TRBV7-9 to TRBJ2-1, with D possibly matching TRBD2 (6 bases). Germline V lookup: CDR1 SEHNR, CDR2 FQNEAQ (reference sequence). V was trimmed by 4 bases and J by 6 bases, leaving 16 bases between them. This CDR3 spans 15 amino acids. The CDR3 protein is CASSSLLASGNEQFF. For the CDR3, the DNA is TGTGCCAGCAGCTCCTTACTAGCATCGGGCAATGAGCAGTTCTTC.

The chain employs TRBV30 and TRBJ1-5; 10 bases line up with TRBD1. Germline CDR1 GTSNPN, CDR2 SVGIG (reference sequence). The CDR3 has 14 amino acids. Unmatched junction bases numbered 2, after V lost 2 bases and J lost 4 bases. Here the CDR3 reads CAWSMDRGNQPQHF. CDR3 nucleotides: TGTGCCTGGAGTATGGACAGGGGGAATCAGCCCCAGCATTTT. Using reference TRBV30 and TRBJ1-5 for the parts outside the CDR3, the full variable domain is SQTIHQWPATLVQPVGSPLSLECTVEGTSNPNLYWYRQAAGRGLQLLFYSVGIGQISSEVPQNLSASRPQDRQFILSSKKLLLSDSGFYLCAWSMDRGNQPQHFGDGTRLSIL.

CDR3: CASSRTGGQNEQFF. CDR3 in DNA: TGTGCCAGCAGCCGGACGGGAGGGCAAAATGAGCAGTTCTTC. This chain links TRBV7-9 with TRBJ2-1; TRBD2 aligns across 8 bases. The CDR3 sequence is 14 residues long. Per the germline V gene, CDR1 is SEHNR and CDR2 is FQNEAQ (reference sequence). J gave up 7 bases and V 5 bases, and 7 bases lay outside the gene matches.

This chain links TRBV30 with TRBJ2-1; TRBD2 matches 11 bases. CDR3 size: 14 residues. Germline CDR1 GTSNPN, CDR2 SVGIG (reference sequence). The J segment lost 8 bases and the V segment lost 0 bases, leaving 3 bases of the junction unmatched. DNA of the CDR3: TGTGCCTGGAGTGTACAGACTAGCGGGGATGAGCAGTTCTTC. Protein: CAWSVQTSGDEQFF.

Remarks on this clone: The same CDR3 also results from other DNA sequences found in this sample. This CDR3 is CASSQVTGSNQPQHF. As DNA, the CDR3 is TGCGCCAGCAGCCAAGTTACGGGTAGCAATCAGCCCCAGCATTTT. The V call is TRBV4-1, the J call TRBJ1-5; no clear D gene. V gave up 1 base and J gave up 0 bases, with 7 bases separating them. CDR3 length: 15 amino acids. Germline assignment: CDR1 MGHRA and CDR2 YSYEKL.

This rearrangement joins TRBV19 to TRBJ2-3; 8 bases fit TRBD1. This CDR3 region has 15 residues. J was trimmed by 1 base and V by 5 bases; bases with no gene match: 5. The germline V gene encodes CDR1 LNHDA and CDR2 SQIVND (reference sequence). This CDR3 reads CASSGRGRGTDTQYF. In DNA, the CDR3 is TGTGCCAGTAGTGGCAGGGGGCGCGGCACAGATACGCAGTATTTT.

V and J are TRBV5-6 and TRBJ2-2; D may be TRBD1 (5 bases). V lost 2 bases and J 7 bases, leaving 15 bases between the germline ends. This CDR3 has 15 amino acids. The V gene's germline CDR1 is SGHDT and CDR2 YYEEEE. DNA for the CDR3: TGTGCCAGCAGCTTATGGGGCCGGTTGCTCGGGGAGCTGTTTTTT. It yields the protein CASSLWGRLLGELFF.

This clone appeared a single time. The chain couples TRBV7-2 to TRBJ1-1, with a tentative D call TRBD1 (6 bases). Per germline, CDR1 SGHTA and CDR2 FQGNSA. With 5 bases removed from V and 1 base from J, the gap between germline ends came to 14 bases. The CDR3 sequence is 15 residues long. The DNA for the CDR3 is TGTGCCAGCAGCCCTACAGGGAATGGGAACACTGAAGCTTTCTTT. This sequence encodes CASSPTGNGNTEAFF.

The chain combines TRBV9 with TRBJ2-7; the match to TRBD2 covers 7 bases. CDR3 length equals 15 residues. Looked up from germline, CDR1 is SGDLS and CDR2 is YYNGEE. J gave up 2 bases and V 0 bases, and 5 bases lay outside the gene matches. The CDR3 sequence is CASSVESGNTYEQYF. The CDR3 coding sequence is TGTGCCAGCAGCGTAGAAAGCGGGAACACCTACGAGCAGTACTTC.

The chain combines TRBV7-9 with TRBJ1-2, with TRBD1 as a possible D gene (5 bases). This CDR3 comprises 14 residues. The germline V gene has CDR1 SEHNR and CDR2 FQNEAQ (reference sequence). V lost 8 bases, J lost 5 bases, and 18 bases lay in between. CDR3 region: CASSAGGGLYGYTF. CDR3 nucleotide sequence: TGTGCCAGCTCAGCTGGGGGAGGGTTGTATGGCTACACCTTC.

The gene calls are TRBV6-1 and TRBJ2-7; TRBD1 aligns across 8 bases. CDR3 length: 12 residues. V shed 6 bases and J 4 bases; nucleotides not matched to a gene: 2. Germline CDR1 and CDR2: MNHNS and SASEGT. The CDR3 DNA is TGTGCCAGCAGCCGGGACAGGTACGAGCAGTACTTC. Its protein product is CASSRDRYEQYF.

This clone was detected a few times. The chain carries TRBV29-1 and TRBJ1-2; perhaps TRBD1 as D (6 bases). The CDR3 has 15 amino acids. Trimming pared 0 bases from V and 7 bases from J, leaving 18 bases between. Germline V gene lookup returns CDR1 SQVTM and CDR2 ANQGSEA. The CDR3 DNA is TGCAGCGTTGAAGAGAACAGGGTGGGATGGGCTGGCTACACCTTC. It translates to CSVEENRVGWAGYTF. Full variable domain (outside the CDR3, taken from reference TRBV29-1 and TRBJ1-2): SAVISQKPSRDICQRGTSLTIQCQVDSQVTMMFWYRQQPGQSLTLIATANQGSEATYESGFVIDKFPISRPNLTFSTLTVSNMSPEDSSIYLCSVEENRVGWAGYTFGSGTRLTVV.

The sample holds a few counts of this clone. The gene calls are TRBV19 and TRBJ2-7; a possible D gene is TRBD2 (5 bases). Looked up from germline, CDR1 is LNHDA and CDR2 is SQIVND (reference sequence). Deletions cut 2 bases from V and 5 bases from J, with 13 bases between. CDR3 length equals 14 residues. In DNA, the CDR3 is TGTGCCAGTAGTATAAGAGGAGGAAGGGACGAGCAGTACTTC. This gives the protein CASSIRGGRDEQYF.

J is TRBJ1-4 and V is TRBV2, with TRBD1 identical over 11 bases. The J segment lost 8 bases and the V segment lost 6 bases, leaving 8 bases of the junction unmatched. Germline V lookup: CDR1 SNHLY, CDR2 FYNNEI. This CDR3 has 15 amino acids. CDR3 loop: CASRPGTGGMEKLFF. DNA for the CDR3: TGTGCCAGCAGGCCCGGGACAGGGGGGATGGAAAAACTGTTTTTT.

The chain uses TRBV30 and TRBJ1-3; D is uncertain. The CDR3 spans 16 residues. Trimming pared 0 bases from V and 4 bases from J, leaving 16 bases between. Germline V CDR1 and CDR2: GTSNPN, SVGIG (reference sequence). CDR3 nucleotides: TGTGCCTGGAGTGTACTAGGCCCGCAATCCGGAAACACCATATATTTT. Protein: CAWSVLGPQSGNTIYF.

The chain employs TRBV23-1 and TRBJ2-7; 7 nucleotides agree with TRBD1. TRBV23-1 is filed as an ORF, its function uncertain. This CDR3 region has 16 residues. Losses at the gene ends were 0 bases for V and 2 bases for J; bases not matched to a gene: 7. CDR3 protein: CASSQSTDRKPYEQYF. CDR3 in DNA: TGCGCCAGCAGTCAATCGACGGACAGGAAACCCTACGAGCAGTACTTC.

The chain has TRBV14 and TRBJ2-1; D is unresolved. The germline V gene encodes CDR1 SGHDN and CDR2 FVKESK. The ends were cut back, 2 bases at V and 6 bases at J, with 14 bases in the middle. The CDR3 is 15 amino acids. The CDR3 here is CASSQRSLTGNEQFF. The CDR3 DNA follows: TGTGCCAGCAGCCAAAGATCTTTGACGGGCAATGAGCAGTTCTTC.

The genes are TRBV5-4 and TRBJ2-7; unclear D gene. The CDR3 length is 14 residues. Trimming removed 0 bases at V and 3 bases at J, with 10 bases between. The germline V gene encodes CDR1 SGHNT and CDR2 YYREEE (reference sequence). CDR3 region: CASSLAADLYEQYF. CDR3 sequence (DNA): TGTGCCAGCAGCTTGGCCGCAGATCTCTACGAGCAGTACTTC.

The CDR3 here is CASSPTGVAVGTQYF. The CDR3 DNA follows: TGTGCCAGCAGCCCGACAGGGGTTGCGGTAGGTACGCAGTATTTT. The chain links TRBV7-9 to TRBJ2-3; 8 nucleotides line up with TRBD1. CDR1 SEHNR and CDR2 FQNEAQ come from the germline V gene (reference sequence). The junction had 12 bases not matched to a gene; V was cut back by 5 bases and J by 8 bases. The CDR3 is made up of 15 amino acids. Complete variable domain (other parts from reference TRBV7-9 and TRBJ2-3): DTGVSQNPRHKITKRGQNVTFRCDPISEHNRLYWYRQTLGQGPEFLTYFQNEAQLEKSRLLSDRFSAERPKGSFSTLEIQRTEQGDSAMYLCASSPTGVAVGTQYFGPGTRLTVL.

V gene TRBV5-6 combines with J gene TRBJ1-2; D is possibly TRBD1 (5 bases). V was pared by 0 bases and J by 7 bases, with 16 bases between. CDR1 is SGHDT, CDR2 YYEEEE, per germline. CDR3 length equals 15 residues. CDR3 region: CASSLGRGTGGGYTF. In nucleotides, the CDR3 is TGTGCCAGCAGCTTGGGTCGGGGGACTGGGGGTGGCTACACCTTC.

This clone occurred a few times. This chain links TRBV7-6 with TRBJ2-3; TRBD2 aligns across 8 bases. CDR3 length: 15 residues. V dropped 6 bases and J dropped 1; count of bases not matched to a gene: 6. Germline CDR1 reads SGHVS; CDR2 reads FNYEAQ. CDR3: CASSRAGARTDTQYF. The DNA for the CDR3 is TGTGCCAGCAGTAGAGCGGGGGCCCGCACAGATACGCAGTATTTT.

The chain is built from TRBV5-1 and TRBJ2-2; 7 positions agree with TRBD1. This CDR3 is built from 16 residues. Germline V gives CDR1 SGHRS, CDR2 YFSETQ. After removal of 4 bases from V and 1 base from J, the junction contained 7 bases not matched to a gene. For the CDR3, the DNA is TGCGCCAGCAGCGATGGACAGGCCGGGAACACCGGGGAGCTGTTTTTT. Encoded protein: CASSDGQAGNTGELFF.

V and J are TRBV9 and TRBJ1-6; perhaps TRBD1 as D (5 bases). CDR1 SGDLS and CDR2 YYNGEE come from the germline V gene. The V and J ends lost 5 bases and 8 bases respectively, with 14 bases between them. The CDR3 length is 14 residues. The DNA of the CDR3 is TGTGCCAGCAGTCTTCAAGCAGGGTATTCACCCCTCCACTTT. This gives the protein CASSLQAGYSPLHF.

V usage is TRBV6-1 and J usage is TRBJ2-5; tentative D call: TRBD2 (5 bases). Germline CDR1 and CDR2: MNHNS and SASEGT. Trimming shortened V by 0 bases and J by 2 bases, and 7 bases separated the two germline ends. The CDR3 length is 14 residues. CDR3 nucleotide sequence: TGTGCCAGCAGTGAAGCCGGGGTGCAAGAGACCCAGTACTTC. Encoded protein: CASSEAGVQETQYF.

The rearrangement uses TRBV5-4 and TRBJ1-1; TRBD1 is a possible D gene (5 bases). Germline CDR1 is SGHNT and CDR2 is YYREEE (reference sequence). CDR3 size: 13 residues. With 4 bases removed from V and 7 bases from J, the gap between germline ends came to 14 bases. This chain's CDR3 is CASSPLGGNEAFF. CDR3 nucleotide sequence: TGTGCCAGCAGCCCCCTCGGGGGAAATGAAGCTTTCTTT.

The rearrangement links TRBV30 to TRBJ2-1; D possibly corresponds to TRBD1 (5 bases). The V end was cut by 0 bases, the J end by 8 bases, with 17 bases between. CDR1 and CDR2 (germline): GTSNPN, SVGIG (reference sequence). The length of the CDR3 is 15 residues. In DNA, the CDR3 is TGTGCCTGGAGTGTACCTTGGGCAGGGAACCATGAGCAGTTCTTC. This encodes CAWSVPWAGNHEQFF.

The chain is built from TRBV4-3 and TRBJ1-2; 10 positions match TRBD1. Germline V gene lookup returns CDR1 LGHNA and CDR2 YSLEER. This CDR3 comprises 15 residues. V lost 4 bases and J lost 8; bases outside the gene matches: 10. In DNA form, the CDR3 reads TGCGCCAGCAGCCCGAATCCGGGACAGGGGTCCGGCTACACCTTC. Its protein product is CASSPNPGQGSGYTF.